The rows below give T cell receptor beta chains drawn from one sample of a study of shared clonotypes between healthy human individuals. Assay: immunoSEQ multiplex PCR; the TCRdb copy retains only in-frame clones and omits some. The top ten hold about 48% of the sample, which has more than 80,000 clones, roughly two thirds seen once. The material sequenced was memory CD8+ T cells sorted from blood. The source is a man aged 25 to 45 in good health. Both conserved end residues are part of each CDR3. The D gene is left open where the match is weak. Size tells how often a clone was seen (once, few, many) or the class of an expanded clone, and some rows leave it out.

j_call d_call v_call clone_size cdr3_nt cdr3_aa
TRBJ2-5 TRBD2 TRBV25-1 - TGTGCCAGCAGTCCAAACGGGGGACTAGCGGAAGAGACCCAGTACTTC CASSPNGGLAEETQYF
TRBJ2-3 - TRBV9 - TGTGCCAGCAGCGTAGGGGTCCCAGATACGCAGTATTTT CASSVGVPDTQYF
TRBJ2-5 - TRBV15 few TGTGCCACCAGCCCCAGGGATCGGTCCCAAGAGACCCAGTACTTC CATSPRDRSQETQYF
TRBJ2-7 TRBD1 TRBV7-9 - TGTGCCAGCAGCTTCCCCGTGGGACAGGGGAGCTACGAGCAGTACTTC CASSFPVGQGSYEQYF
TRBJ2-3 TRBD2 TRBV30 - TGTGCCTGGAGCGTTGGACTAGACACAGATACGCAGTATTTT CAWSVGLDTDTQYF
TRBJ2-4 - TRBV30 - TGTGCCTGGGAGTCCAAAAACATTCAGTACTTC CAWESKNIQYF
TRBJ2-3 TRBD2 TRBV5-1 - TGCGCCAGCAGCTTGTCACCGGGAGGGACAGATACGCAGTATTTT CASSLSPGGTDTQYF
TRBJ2-5 TRBD2 TRBV5-6 - TGTGCCAGCAGCTTGCGCGGGAGCGGAGAGACCCAGTACTTC CASSLRGSGETQYF
TRBJ1-2 - TRBV28 many TGTGCCAGCAGTTTGTCTGGGGATGGCTACACCTTC CASSLSGDGYTF
TRBJ2-7 - TRBV13 few TGTGCCAGCAGCTCCCTGAAGGGGGGGTCCTACGAGCAGTACTTC CASSSLKGGSYEQYF
TRBJ1-1 - TRBV7-9 - TGTGCCAGCAGCCACAGAGGAGGGGACGACACTGAAGCTTTCTTT CASSHRGGDDTEAFF
TRBJ2-1 TRBD1 TRBV7-9 - TGTGCCAGCAGCTTATTGGTGACAGGGGTCTACAATGAGCAGTTCTTC CASSLLVTGVYNEQFF
TRBJ2-7 - TRBV28 few TGTGCCAGCAGTATTTACTACGAGCAGTACTTC CASSIYYEQYF
TRBJ2-7 TRBD2 TRBV19 - TGTGCCAGTAGTACCAAGACCCCGGGACTAATCTACGAGCAGTACTTC CASSTKTPGLIYEQYF
TRBJ1-4 - TRBV13 once TGTGCCAGCAGCTTAGGCCTTGGGGGGGCTTTAGAAAAACTGTTTTTT CASSLGLGGALEKLFF
TRBJ1-2 TRBD1 TRBV11-2 - TGTGCCAGCAGCCCTACGACAGGGGGCGGGTATGGCTACACCTTC CASSPTTGGGYGYTF
TRBJ1-4 - TRBV7-9 few TGTGCCAGCACCTTACCGGACTGGGACCGTGAGAATGAAAAACTGTTTTTT CASTLPDWDRENEKLFF
TRBJ2-7 - TRBV9 - TGTGCCAGCAGCACGGGGAGTTCATACGAGCAGTACTTC CASSTGSSYEQYF
TRBJ2-7 - TRBV4-1 few TGCGCCAGCAGCCAAGATCTGACCGAGCAGTACTTC CASSQDLTEQYF
TRBJ2-6 - TRBV14 many TGTGCCAGCACCCCACGGGGCCTTGGGGCCAACGTCCTGACTTTC CASTPRGLGANVLTF
TRBJ2-3 - TRBV2 - TGTGCCAGCAGTAAACGGGGGCGGGATTCTTTCACAGATACGCAGTATTTT CASSKRGRDSFTDTQYF
TRBJ2-5 - TRBV5-1 - TGCGCCAGCAGCGCGGGTAACCAAGAGACCCAGTACTTC CASSAGNQETQYF
TRBJ1-5 - TRBV18 - TGTGCCAGCTCACGGCGGGAAGAGTTACAGCCCCAGCATTTT CASSRREELQPQHF
TRBJ2-1 - TRBV29-1 - TGCAGCACTGACAGTTGGGGGCTGAATGAGCAGTTCTTC CSTDSWGLNEQFF
TRBJ2-1 - TRBV27 - TGTGCCAGCAGGCCCAGAGGGGGGGGCAATGAGCAGTTCTTC CASRPRGGGNEQFF
TRBJ1-4 - TRBV27 - TGTGCCAGCAGTCCCCGGGGGGGCGAGGGAAAACTGTTTTTT CASSPRGGEGKLFF
TRBJ1-2 - TRBV11-2 - TGTGCCAGCACCGGGACGGAGAACTATGGCTACACCTTC CASTGTENYGYTF
TRBJ1-1 - TRBV4-3 once TGCGCCAGCAGCTCGATAGAAGGGTTGAACACTGAAGCTTTCTTT CASSSIEGLNTEAFF
TRBJ2-1 - TRBV28 - TGTGCCAGCAGTTTCAGGGTTGACTACAATGAGCAGTTCTTC CASSFRVDYNEQFF
TRBJ2-6 - TRBV30 - TGTGCCTGGAGTGAGTGGGTTGCTGGGGCCAACGTCCTGACTTTC CAWSEWVAGANVLTF
TRBJ2-5 TRBD2 TRBV10-3 - TGTGCCATCAGCGGAAGTCTGGGACTAGCGGAAGAGACCCAGTACTTC CAISGSLGLAEETQYF
TRBJ1-1 - TRBV30 - TGTGCCTGGAGTGGCCGGGCCCTTAACACTGAAGCTTTCTTT CAWSGRALNTEAFF
TRBJ2-7 TRBD2 TRBV6-5 - TGTGCCACCGCGACAACCGGGACTACCTCCTACGAGCAGTACTTC CATATTGTTSYEQYF
TRBJ1-1 - TRBV11-3 - TGTGCCAGCAGCTTAAAGGGTTACACTGAAGCTTTCTTT CASSLKGYTEAFF
TRBJ1-1 - TRBV7-3 - TGTGCCAGCAGCTTAAGGGGGGACACTGAAGCTTTCTTT CASSLRGDTEAFF
TRBJ2-5 - TRBV7-6 - TGTGCCAGCAGCTCCCACCTCAAACAGGGTACTATGGAGACCCAGTACTTC CASSSHLKQGTMETQYF
TRBJ1-5 - TRBV10-3 many TGTGCCATCGGAGGGTTTGTGGATAGCAATCAGCCCCAGCATTTT CAIGGFVDSNQPQHF
TRBJ1-3 - TRBV7-8 - TGTGCCAGCAGCGCCTACAGGATGCCGATCTCTGGAAACACCATATATTTT CASSAYRMPISGNTIYF
TRBJ2-1 - TRBV9 many TGTGCCAGCAGCGTAGATGAGGGAAGCTCCTACAATGAGCAGTTCTTC CASSVDEGSSYNEQFF
TRBJ2-6 TRBD2 TRBV27 - TGTGCCATCAATGGGGGAGGGAGAGGGGCCAACGTCCTGACTTTC CAINGGGRGANVLTF
TRBJ2-7 - TRBV6-5 - TGTGCCACATCCGGGTCAAAGGTGGACGAGCAGTACTTC CATSGSKVDEQYF
TRBJ2-1 TRBD2 TRBV11-2 - TGTGCCAGCAGAGGACTAGCTTACAATGAGCAGTTCTTC CASRGLAYNEQFF
TRBJ2-3 - TRBV11-2 - TGTGCCAGCAGCTTAGCAACTAGAGGTGGCGCAGATACGCAGTATTTT CASSLATRGGADTQYF
TRBJ2-1 TRBD1 TRBV9 - TGTGCCAGCGGTCCGGGACAGGGTTACAATGAGCAGTTCTTC CASGPGQGYNEQFF
TRBJ2-1 - TRBV27 - TGTGCCAGCAGTCCTAGGGTAGGAGCGGACTCCTACAATGAGCAGTTCTTC CASSPRVGADSYNEQFF
TRBJ2-7 - TRBV6-1 medium-sized TGTGCCAGCAGTGAAGAACTGGGAAGCTCCTACGAGCAGTACTTC CASSEELGSSYEQYF
TRBJ2-2 - TRBV6-4 medium-sized TGTGCCAGCAGTGACATGGGGACCGGGGAGCTGTTTTTT CASSDMGTGELFF